Listed below are T cell receptor beta chains from one sample, sequenced in a study of blood T cells in healthy people across ages. TCRdb itself ran the 5' RACE reads through MiXCR, one entry per CDR3 protein. The sample carries roughly 1,300,000 distinct CDR3 sequences, 55% to 75% recorded once. The specimen sequenced was blood. These receptors all come from a man between 18 and 35 years old in good health. Each CDR3 is given with its conserved first and last residue. D genes are given only for firm matches. Only some rows state a clone size, as once, few, many or a class for expanded clones.

TRBD2,TRBJ2-5,NA,TRBV7-9,CASSLAAGGPRGETQYF,TGTGCCAGCAGCTTAGCAGCGGGAGGGCCCCGTGGTGAGACCCAGTACTTC
NA,TRBJ2-3,once,TRBV20-1,CSASHRDTQYF,TGCAGTGCTAGTCACCGAGATACGCAGTATTTT
NA,TRBJ2-1,NA,TRBV10-3,CAISGRAGAAYNEQFF,TGTGCCATCAGTGGACGGGCGGGGGCTGCCTACAATGAGCAGTTCTTC
TRBD1,TRBJ2-5,few,TRBV11-2,CASSSSLGTDRETQYF,TGTGCCAGCAGCTCCTCCCTCGGGACAGACCGGGAGACCCAGTACTTC
NA,TRBJ1-4,NA,TRBV6-6,CASSQRGLGDEKLFF,TGTGCCAGCAGTCAGCGAGGGTTAGGGGATGAAAAACTGTTTTTT
NA,TRBJ1-1,once,TRBV6-6,CASSQGRVGAEAFF,TGTGCCAGCAGTCAGGGTAGAGTAGGCGCTGAAGCTTTCTTT
TRBD2,TRBJ2-1,few,TRBV29-1,CSVRAGGRYNEQFF,TGCAGCGTCCGAGCGGGAGGGAGATACAATGAGCAGTTCTTC
NA,TRBJ1-6,NA,TRBV27,CASSLRGNNSPLHF,TGTGCCAGCAGTTTACGTGGGAATAATTCACCCCTCCACTTT
NA,TRBJ2-5,NA,TRBV3-1,CASSQDAAEYF,TGTGCCAGCAGCCAAGACGCAGCCGAGTACTTC
NA,TRBJ2-7,once,TRBV4-1,CASSKQTTYEQYF,TGCGCCAGCAGCAAACAAACCACCTACGAGCAGTACTTC
NA,TRBJ2-7,few,TRBV9,CASSNREGYEQYF,TGTGCCAGCTCTAACAGGGAAGGATACGAGCAGTACTTC
NA,TRBJ1-2,few,TRBV7-9,CASSLGPGGADGYTF,TGTGCCAGCAGCTTAGGGCCCGGCGGAGCAGACGGCTACACCTTC
NA,TRBJ1-2,NA,TRBV29-1,CSGGTNYGYTF,TGCAGCGGGGGTACTAACTATGGCTACACCTTC
NA,TRBJ2-3,NA,TRBV9,CASSPRSAGDTQYF,TGTGCCAGCAGCCCCAGGTCCGCCGGGGATACGCAGTATTTT
NA,TRBJ1-1,NA,TRBV29-1,CSVSDTEAFF,TGCAGCGTATCCGACACTGAAGCTTTCTTT
NA,TRBJ1-1,NA,TRBV4-1,CASSHSTSLNTEAFF,TGCGCCAGCAGCCACTCAACCAGCCTGAACACTGAAGCTTTCTTT
NA,TRBJ1-2,NA,TRBV7-2,CASSYPQGIGGYTF,TGTGCCAGCAGCTACCCACAGGGAATTGGTGGCTACACCTTC
TRBD2,TRBJ2-1,NA,TRBV24-1,CATSDTRLAGGSRSYNEQFF,TGTGCCACCAGTGATACTCGACTAGCGGGGGGCTCGCGTTCCTACAATGAGCAGTTCTTC
TRBD1,TRBJ2-1,few,TRBV29-1,CSVDMTGADEQFF,TGCAGCGTTGATATGACAGGGGCGGATGAGCAGTTCTTC
NA,TRBJ2-1,NA,TRBV10-3,CAINEDPSSYNEQFF,TGTGCCATCAATGAGGACCCGAGCTCCTACAATGAGCAGTTCTTC
NA,TRBJ1-2,NA,TRBV20-1,CSAPANYGYTF,TGCAGTGCCCCGGCTAACTATGGCTACACCTTC
TRBD2,TRBJ2-1,NA,TRBV7-8,CASSRRALLAGGHGSYNEQFF,TGTGCCAGCAGCCGTAGGGCGCTACTAGCGGGGGGTCATGGCTCCTACAATGAGCAGTTCTTC
TRBD1,TRBJ1-1,NA,TRBV7-6,CASSSGTVAPRNTGEDTEAFF,TGTGCCAGCAGCTCCGGGACAGTCGCTCCGCGTAACACGGGGGAGGACACTGAAGCTTTCTTT
NA,TRBJ2-2,NA,TRBV10-3,CAISSHGELFF,TGTGCCATCAGTTCCCACGGGGAGCTGTTTTTT
NA,TRBJ2-1,NA,TRBV20-1,CSAQDKSSYNEQFF,TGCAGTGCTCAGGACAAGAGCTCCTACAATGAGCAGTTCTTC
NA,TRBJ1-2,NA,TRBV6-5,CASTVGNNYGYTF,TGTGCCAGCACCGTCGGGAATAACTATGGCTACACCTTC
TRBD1,TRBJ2-1,NA,TRBV7-9,CASSVGTGEYDEQFF,TGTGCCAGCAGCGTCGGGACAGGGGAATACGATGAGCAGTTCTTC
NA,TRBJ2-4,NA,TRBV4-1,CASSQAHGSKNIQYF,TGCGCCAGCAGCCAAGCCCACGGTTCCAAAAACATTCAGTACTTC
TRBD2,TRBJ2-7,few,TRBV6-5,CASSYGGGRYYEQYF,TGTGCCAGCAGTTACGGGGGGGGTCGGTACTACGAGCAGTACTTC
TRBD1,TRBJ2-2,few,TRBV29-1,CSARTGDTGELFF,TGCAGCGCGAGGACAGGGGACACCGGGGAGCTGTTTTTT
NA,TRBJ1-4,once,TRBV25-1,CASSPDGYEKLFF,TGTGCCAGCAGCCCTGACGGATATGAAAAACTGTTTTTT
TRBD2,TRBJ2-1,few,TRBV29-1,CSGGGRPSHNEQFF,TGCAGCGGGGGGGGGAGGCCCTCCCACAATGAGCAGTTCTTC
NA,TRBJ2-4,NA,TRBV11-2,CASSLTLNKNIQYF,TGTGCCAGCAGCTTGACTCTAAACAAAAACATTCAGTACTTC
TRBD2,TRBJ2-3,NA,TRBV29-1,CSSSGGSRTDTRYF,TGCAGCTCTAGCGGGGGGTCCCGCACAGATACGCGGTATTTT
TRBD1,TRBJ1-1,NA,TRBV6-5,CASSAQTGGDTEAFF,TGTGCCAGCAGTGCACAGACAGGGGGGGACACTGAAGCTTTCTTT
TRBD1,TRBJ1-2,NA,TRBV27,CASTQLGQGIHGYTF,TGTGCCAGCACCCAATTAGGACAGGGGATCCATGGCTACACCTTC
TRBD1,TRBJ1-4,NA,TRBV27,CASRTTGVANEKLFF,TGTGCCAGCAGAACCACAGGGGTAGCTAATGAAAAACTGTTTTTT
TRBD2,TRBJ2-1,NA,TRBV5-1,CASRARGGSSYNEQFF,TGCGCCAGCCGCGCTCGGGGGGGGAGCTCCTACAATGAGCAGTTCTTC